This T cell receptor beta chain was recovered during a study of T cells in localized non-small cell lung cancer. The study's findings and limits: Uninvolved adjacent lung showed higher T cell clonality than tumor. Sequencing was restricted to one tumor region; therefore, heterogeneity remains possible. For the top 100 tumor clones, a median about 50 also appeared in adjacent lung. Overall survival was longer when the density of T cells in the blood was higher.

Trimming stripped 4 bases from V and 0 bases from J, with 13 bases between. CDR1 is LNHDA, CDR2 SQIVND, per germline (reference sequence). CDR3 size: 15 residues. Data came from immunoSEQ multiplex PCR; TCRdb stores just in-frame clones and leaves some out. Of tens of thousands of clones listed, about nine tenths are singletons. A word on this clone: Its target is unknown.

The clonotype originates from a man between 40 and 70 years old with stage I squamous cell lung carcinoma. This specimen was peripheral blood, taken before any cancer treatment. The chain has TRBV19 and TRBJ2-7, with D uncertain. The CDR3 DNA sequence: TGTGCCAGTAGTACCCGTCCCGGGTCCTCCTACGAGCAGTACTTC. This sequence encodes CASSTRPGSSYEQYF. Full variable domain (outside the CDR3, taken from reference TRBV19 and TRBJ2-7): DGGITQSPKYLFRKEGQNVTLSCEQNLNHDAMYWYRQDPGQGLRLIYYSQIVNDFQKGDIAEGYSVSREKKESFPLTVTSAQKNPTAFYLCASSTRPGSSYEQYFGPGTRLTVT.